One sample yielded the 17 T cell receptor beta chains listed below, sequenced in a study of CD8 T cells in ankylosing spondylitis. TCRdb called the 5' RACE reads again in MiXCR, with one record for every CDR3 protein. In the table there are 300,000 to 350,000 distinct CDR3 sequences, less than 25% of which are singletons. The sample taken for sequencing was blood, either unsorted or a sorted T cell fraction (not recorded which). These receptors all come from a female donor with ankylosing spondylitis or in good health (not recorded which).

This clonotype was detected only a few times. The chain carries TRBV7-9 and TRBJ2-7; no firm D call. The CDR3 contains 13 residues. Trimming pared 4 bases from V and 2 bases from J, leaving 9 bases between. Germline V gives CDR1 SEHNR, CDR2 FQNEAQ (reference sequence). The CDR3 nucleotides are TGTGCCAGCAGCTCCCCGTCCGCCTACGAGCAGTACTTC. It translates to CASSSPSAYEQYF. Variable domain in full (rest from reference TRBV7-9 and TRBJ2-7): DTGVSQNPRHKITKRGQNVTFRCDPISEHNRLYWYRQTLGQGPEFLTYFQNEAQLEKSRLLSDRFSAERPKGSFSTLEIQRTEQGDSAMYLCASSSPSAYEQYFGPGTRLTVT.

The CDR3 sequence: CASSAGGGGYTF. The CDR3 DNA reads TGTGCCAGCAGTGCAGGGGGCGGTGGCTACACCTTC. This chain uses TRBV12-3 or TRBV12-4 with TRBJ1-2; TRBD1 matches 8 bases. V lost 5 bases to trimming and J lost 7 bases; unmatched junction nucleotides: 3. The CDR3 extends over 12 amino acids.

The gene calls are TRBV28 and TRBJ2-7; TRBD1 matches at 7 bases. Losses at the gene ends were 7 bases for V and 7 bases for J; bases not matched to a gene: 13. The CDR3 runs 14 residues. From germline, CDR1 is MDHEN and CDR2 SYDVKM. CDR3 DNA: TGTGCCAGCAAATTTACCGGGCTACAGGGGGAGCAGTACTTC. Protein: CASKFTGLQGEQYF. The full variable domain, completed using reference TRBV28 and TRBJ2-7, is DVKVTQSSRYLVKRTGEKVFLECVQDMDHENMFWYRQDPGLGLRLIYFSYDVKMKEKGDIPEGYSVSREKKERFSLILESASTNQTSMYLCASKFTGLQGEQYFGPGTRLTVT.

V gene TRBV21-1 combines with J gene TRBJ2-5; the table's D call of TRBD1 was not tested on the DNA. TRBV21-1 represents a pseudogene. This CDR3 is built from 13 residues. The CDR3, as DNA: TGTGCCAGCATGGGCGAGGGCCGAGAGACCCAGTACTTC. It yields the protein CASMGEGRETQYF.

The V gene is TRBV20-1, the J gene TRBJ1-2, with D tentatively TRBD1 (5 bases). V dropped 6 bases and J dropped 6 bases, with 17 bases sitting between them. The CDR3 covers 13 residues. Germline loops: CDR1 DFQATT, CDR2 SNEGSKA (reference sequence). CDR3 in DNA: TGCAGTGCCCCCTGGGCGGGGACGGATGGCTACACCTTC. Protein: CSAPWAGTDGYTF.

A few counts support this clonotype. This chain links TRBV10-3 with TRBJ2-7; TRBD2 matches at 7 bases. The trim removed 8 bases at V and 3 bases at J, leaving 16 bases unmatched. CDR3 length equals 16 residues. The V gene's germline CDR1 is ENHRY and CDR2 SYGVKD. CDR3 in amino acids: CAIRDGQSGNNYEQYF. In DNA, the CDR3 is TGTGCCATCCGGGACGGCCAAAGCGGGAACAACTACGAGCAGTACTTC.

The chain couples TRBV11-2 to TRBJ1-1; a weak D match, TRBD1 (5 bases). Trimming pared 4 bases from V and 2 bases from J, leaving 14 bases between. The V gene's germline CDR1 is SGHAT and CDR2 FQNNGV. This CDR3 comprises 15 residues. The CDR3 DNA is TGTGCCAGCAGCTCCTCCGGGACGGACAACACTGAAGCTTTCTTT. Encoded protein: CASSSSGTDNTEAFF.

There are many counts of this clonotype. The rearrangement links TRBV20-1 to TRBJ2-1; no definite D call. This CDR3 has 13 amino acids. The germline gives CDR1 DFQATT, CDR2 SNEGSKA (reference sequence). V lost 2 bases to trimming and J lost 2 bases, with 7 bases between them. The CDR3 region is CSARHDPYNEQFF. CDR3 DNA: TGCAGTGCTAGACATGACCCCTACAATGAGCAGTTCTTC.

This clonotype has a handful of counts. In DNA form, the CDR3 reads TGCGCCAGCAGCTTGGTACGGGGGTCCTACGAGCAGTACTTC. This gives the protein CASSLVRGSYEQYF. This sequence joins TRBV5-1 and TRBJ2-7, with D perhaps TRBD2 (6 bases). The CDR3 runs to 14 residues. Germline CDR1 SGHRS, CDR2 YFSETQ. Trimming stripped 0 bases from V and 1 base from J, with 8 bases between.

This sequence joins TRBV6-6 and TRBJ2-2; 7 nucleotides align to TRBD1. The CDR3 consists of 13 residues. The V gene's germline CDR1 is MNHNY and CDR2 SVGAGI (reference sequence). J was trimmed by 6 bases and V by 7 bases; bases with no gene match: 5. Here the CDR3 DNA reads TGTGCCAGCACTACAGGGGATTCCGGGGAGCTGTTTTTT. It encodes CASTTGDSGELFF.

The CDR3 is CASSYQTGVGYTF. The CDR3 DNA reads as TGTGCCAGCAGTTACCAGACAGGGGTGGGCTACACCTTC. This chain links TRBV6-6 with TRBJ1-2; 8 nucleotides line up with TRBD1. Germline V gives CDR1 MNHNY, CDR2 SVGAGI (reference sequence). V shed 2 bases and J 8 bases; nucleotides not matched to a gene: 4. The CDR3 extends over 13 amino acids.

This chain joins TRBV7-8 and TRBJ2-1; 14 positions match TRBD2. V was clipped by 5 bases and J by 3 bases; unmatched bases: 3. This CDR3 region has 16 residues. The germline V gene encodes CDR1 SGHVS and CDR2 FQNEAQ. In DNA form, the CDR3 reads TGTGCCAGCAGCCCAGGGACTAGCGGGAGCTACAATGAGCAGTTCTTC. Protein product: CASSPGTSGSYNEQFF.

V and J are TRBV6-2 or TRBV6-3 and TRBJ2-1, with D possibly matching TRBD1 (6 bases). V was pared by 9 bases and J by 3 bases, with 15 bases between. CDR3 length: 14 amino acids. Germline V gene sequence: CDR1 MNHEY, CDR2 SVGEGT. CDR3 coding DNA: TGTGCCAGTCGGACAGCATTCGACTACAATGAGCAGTTCTTC. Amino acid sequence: CASRTAFDYNEQFF.

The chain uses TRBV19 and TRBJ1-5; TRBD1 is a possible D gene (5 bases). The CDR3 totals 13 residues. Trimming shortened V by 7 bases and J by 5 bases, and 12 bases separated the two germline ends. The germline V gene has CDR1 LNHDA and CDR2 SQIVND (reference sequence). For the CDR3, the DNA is TGTGCCAGTAATCTCGGGGGGGATCAGCCCCAGCATTTT. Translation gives CASNLGGDQPQHF.

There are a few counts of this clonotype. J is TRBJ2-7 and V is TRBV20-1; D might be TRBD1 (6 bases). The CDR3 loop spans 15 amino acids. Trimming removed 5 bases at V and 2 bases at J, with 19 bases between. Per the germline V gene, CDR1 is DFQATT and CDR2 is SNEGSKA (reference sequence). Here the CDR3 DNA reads TGCAGTGCTCCGATCCCGGGACACGGTACCTACGAGCAGTACTTC. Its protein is CSAPIPGHGTYEQYF.

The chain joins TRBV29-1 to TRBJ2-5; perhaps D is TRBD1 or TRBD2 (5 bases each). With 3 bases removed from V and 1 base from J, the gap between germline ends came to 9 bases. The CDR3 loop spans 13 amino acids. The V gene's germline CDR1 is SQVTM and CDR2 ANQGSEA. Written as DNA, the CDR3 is TGCAGCGTTGATTTGGGGACCCAAGAGACCCAGTACTTC. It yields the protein CSVDLGTQETQYF.

Written as DNA, the CDR3 is TGCAGTGCTCAGGGCCATAGCGGAAGTGAGATAAGATACGAGCAGTACTTC. Encoded protein: CSAQGHSGSEIRYEQYF. The chain couples TRBV20-1 to TRBJ2-7; weak D call: TRBD2 (6 bases). Per germline, CDR1 DFQATT and CDR2 SNEGSKA (reference sequence). The CDR3 is made up of 17 amino acids. V lost 5 bases and J lost 4, with 27 bases in between.